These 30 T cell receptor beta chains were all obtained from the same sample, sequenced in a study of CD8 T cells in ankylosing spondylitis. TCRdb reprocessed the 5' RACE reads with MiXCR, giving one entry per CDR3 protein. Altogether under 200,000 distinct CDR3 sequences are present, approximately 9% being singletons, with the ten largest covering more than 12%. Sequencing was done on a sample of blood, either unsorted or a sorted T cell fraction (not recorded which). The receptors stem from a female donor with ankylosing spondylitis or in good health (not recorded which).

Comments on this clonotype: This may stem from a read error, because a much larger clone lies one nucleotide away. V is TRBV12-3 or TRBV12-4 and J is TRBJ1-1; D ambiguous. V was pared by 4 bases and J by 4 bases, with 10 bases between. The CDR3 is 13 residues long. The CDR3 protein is CASSWRDSTEAFF. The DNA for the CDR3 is TGTGCCAGCAGTTGGCGAGATTCCACTGAAGCTTTCTTT.

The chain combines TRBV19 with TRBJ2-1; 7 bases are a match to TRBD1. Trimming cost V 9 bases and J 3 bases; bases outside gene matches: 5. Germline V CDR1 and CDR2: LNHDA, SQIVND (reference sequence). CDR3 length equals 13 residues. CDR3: CASLQGFYNEQFF. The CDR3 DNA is TGTGCCAGCCTACAGGGGTTCTACAATGAGCAGTTCTTC.

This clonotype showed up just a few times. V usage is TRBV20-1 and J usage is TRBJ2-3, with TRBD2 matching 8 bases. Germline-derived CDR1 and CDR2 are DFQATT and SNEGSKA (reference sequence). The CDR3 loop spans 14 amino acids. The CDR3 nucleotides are TGCAGCTGGGGGGGGCGGGAGGTGACAGATACGCAGTATTTT. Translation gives CSWGGREVTDTQYF.

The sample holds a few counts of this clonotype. CDR3 in DNA: TGTGCCAGCAGGGCGGGGACTAGTTCCGGGGAGCTGTTTTTT. It encodes CASRAGTSSGELFF. The chain employs TRBV12-3 or TRBV12-4 and TRBJ2-2; 8 bases are shared with TRBD2. This CDR3 is built from 14 residues. With 6 bases clipped from V and 6 bases from J, the junction kept 6 bases outside the gene matches.

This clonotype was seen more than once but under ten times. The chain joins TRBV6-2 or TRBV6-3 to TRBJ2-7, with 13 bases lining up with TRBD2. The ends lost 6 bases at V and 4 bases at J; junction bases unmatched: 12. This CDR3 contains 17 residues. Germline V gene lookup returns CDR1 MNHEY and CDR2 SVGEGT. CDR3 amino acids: CASSSGTSGIIGYEQYF. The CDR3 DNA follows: TGTGCCAGCAGCTCCGGGACTAGCGGGATCATCGGGTACGAGCAGTACTTC.

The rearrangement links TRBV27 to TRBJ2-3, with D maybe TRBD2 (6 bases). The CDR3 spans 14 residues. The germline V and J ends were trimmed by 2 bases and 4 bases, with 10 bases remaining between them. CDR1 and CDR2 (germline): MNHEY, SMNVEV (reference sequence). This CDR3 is CASSLEAGSDTQYF. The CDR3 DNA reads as TGTGCCAGCAGTTTAGAGGCGGGGTCAGATACGCAGTATTTT.

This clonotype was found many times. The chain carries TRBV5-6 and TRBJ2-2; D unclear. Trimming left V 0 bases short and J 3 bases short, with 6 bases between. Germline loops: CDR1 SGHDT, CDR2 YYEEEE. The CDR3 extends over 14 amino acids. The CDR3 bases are TGTGCCAGCAGCTTGGCCTTTTACACCGGGGAGCTGTTTTTT. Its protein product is CASSLAFYTGELFF.

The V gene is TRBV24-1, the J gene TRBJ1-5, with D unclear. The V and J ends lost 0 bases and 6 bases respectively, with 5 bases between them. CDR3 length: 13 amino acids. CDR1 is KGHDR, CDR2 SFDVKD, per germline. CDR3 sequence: CATSDLGGQPQHF. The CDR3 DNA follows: TGTGCCACCAGTGATTTGGGCGGTCAGCCCCAGCATTTT.

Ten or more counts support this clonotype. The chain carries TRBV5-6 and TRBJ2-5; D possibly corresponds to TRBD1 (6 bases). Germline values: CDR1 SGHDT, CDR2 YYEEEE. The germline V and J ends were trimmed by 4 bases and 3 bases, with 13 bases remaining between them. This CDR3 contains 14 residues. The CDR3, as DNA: TGTGCCAGCAGCGCTACAGGGATCAAAGAGACCCAGTACTTC. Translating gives CASSATGIKETQYF.

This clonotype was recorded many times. This CDR3 is CASSYSGGLPQHF. DNA of the CDR3: TGTGCCAGCAGTTACTCTGGGGGTCTCCCCCAGCATTTT. The chain couples TRBV6-5 to TRBJ1-5; D might be TRBD1 (5 bases). Trimming cost V 0 bases and J 10 bases, with 10 bases left between them. Germline V gene data show CDR1 as MNHEY and CDR2 as SVGAGI. This CDR3 spans 13 amino acids.

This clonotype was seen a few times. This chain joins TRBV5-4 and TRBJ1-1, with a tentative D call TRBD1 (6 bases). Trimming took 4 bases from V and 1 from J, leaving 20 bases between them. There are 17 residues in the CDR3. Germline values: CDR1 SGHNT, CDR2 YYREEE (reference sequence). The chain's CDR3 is CASSPERGGVWNTEAFF. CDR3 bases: TGTGCCAGCAGCCCAGAAAGGGGGGGGGTGTGGAACACTGAAGCTTTCTTT. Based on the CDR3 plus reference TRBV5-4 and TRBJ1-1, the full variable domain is ETGVTQSPTHLIKTRGQQVTLRCSSQSGHNTVSWYQQALGQGPQFIFQYYREEENGRGNFPPRFSGLQFPNYSSELNVNALELDDSALYLCASSPERGGVWNTEAFFGQGTRLTVV.

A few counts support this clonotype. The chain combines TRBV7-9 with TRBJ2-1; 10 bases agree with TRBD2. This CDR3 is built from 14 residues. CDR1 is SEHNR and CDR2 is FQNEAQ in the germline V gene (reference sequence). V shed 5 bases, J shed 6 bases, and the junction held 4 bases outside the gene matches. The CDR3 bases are TGTGCCAGCAGCGCGGGACTAGCGAGCAATGAGCAGTTCTTC. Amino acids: CASSAGLASNEQFF.

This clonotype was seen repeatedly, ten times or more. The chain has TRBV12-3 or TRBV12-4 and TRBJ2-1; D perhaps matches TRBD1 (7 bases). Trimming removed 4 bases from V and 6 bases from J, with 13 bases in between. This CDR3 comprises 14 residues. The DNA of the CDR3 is TGTGCCAGCAGTTCCAGGGGGGCTCCCAATGAGCAGTTCTTC. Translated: CASSSRGAPNEQFF.

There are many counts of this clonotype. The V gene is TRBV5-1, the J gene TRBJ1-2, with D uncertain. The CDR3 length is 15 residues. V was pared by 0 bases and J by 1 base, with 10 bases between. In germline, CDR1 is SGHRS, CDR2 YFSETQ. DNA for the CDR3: TGCGCCAGCAGCTTGGCCTATTACAGTAACTATGGCTACACCTTC. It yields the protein CASSLAYYSNYGYTF.

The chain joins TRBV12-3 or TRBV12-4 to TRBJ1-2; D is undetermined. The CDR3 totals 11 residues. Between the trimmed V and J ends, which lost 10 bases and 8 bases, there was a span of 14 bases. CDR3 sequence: CATDSDEGYTF. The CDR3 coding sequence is TGTGCCACCGACTCTGATGAAGGCTACACCTTC.

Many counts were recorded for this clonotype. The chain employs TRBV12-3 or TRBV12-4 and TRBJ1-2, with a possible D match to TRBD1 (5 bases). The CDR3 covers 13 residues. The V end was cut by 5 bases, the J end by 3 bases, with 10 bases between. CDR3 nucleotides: TGTGCCAGCAGTCCCACAGGAGACTATGGCTACACCTTC. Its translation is CASSPTGDYGYTF.

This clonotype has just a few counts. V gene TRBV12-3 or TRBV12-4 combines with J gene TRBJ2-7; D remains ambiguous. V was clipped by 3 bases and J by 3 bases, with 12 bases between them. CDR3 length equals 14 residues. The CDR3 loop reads CASSFVNSLYEQYF. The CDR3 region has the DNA TGTGCCAGCAGTTTTGTAAACAGTCTCTACGAGCAGTACTTC.

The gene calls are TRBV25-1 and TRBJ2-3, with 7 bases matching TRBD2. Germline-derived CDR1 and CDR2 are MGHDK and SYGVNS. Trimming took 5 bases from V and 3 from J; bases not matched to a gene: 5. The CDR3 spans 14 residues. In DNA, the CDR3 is TGTGCCAGCAGTAAGCGGGGAACAACAGATACGCAGTATTTT. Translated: CASSKRGTTDTQYF. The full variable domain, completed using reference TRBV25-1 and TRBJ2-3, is EADIYQTPRYLVIGTGKKITLECSQTMGHDKMYWYQQDPGMELHLIHYSYGVNSTEKGDLSSESTVSRIRTEHFPLTLESARPSHTSQYLCASSKRGTTDTQYFGPGTRLTVL.

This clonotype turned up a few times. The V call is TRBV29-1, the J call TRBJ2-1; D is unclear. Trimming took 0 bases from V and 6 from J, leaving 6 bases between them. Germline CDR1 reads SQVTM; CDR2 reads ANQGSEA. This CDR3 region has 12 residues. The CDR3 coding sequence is TGCAGCGTTGAAGATCCGGTCAATGAGCAGTTCTTC. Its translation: CSVEDPVNEQFF.

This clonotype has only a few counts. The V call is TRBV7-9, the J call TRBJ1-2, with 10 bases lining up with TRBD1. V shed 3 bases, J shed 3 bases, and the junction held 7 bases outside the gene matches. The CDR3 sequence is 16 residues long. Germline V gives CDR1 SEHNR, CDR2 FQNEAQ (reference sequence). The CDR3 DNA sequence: TGTGCCAGCAGCTTGTCGACAGGGGGCGGGTACTATGGCTACACCTTC. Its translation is CASSLSTGGGYYGYTF.

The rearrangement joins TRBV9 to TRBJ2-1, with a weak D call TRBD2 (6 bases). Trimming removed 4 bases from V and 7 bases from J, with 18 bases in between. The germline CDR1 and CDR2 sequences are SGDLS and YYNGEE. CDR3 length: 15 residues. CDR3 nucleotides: TGTGCCAGCAGCTGGGGGTCTAGCGCGCCGAATGAGCAGTTCTTC. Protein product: CASSWGSSAPNEQFF. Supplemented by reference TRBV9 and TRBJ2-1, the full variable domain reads DSGVTQTPKHLITATGQRVTLRCSPRSGDLSVYWYQQSLDQGLQFLIQYYNGEERAKGNILERFSAQQFPDLHSELNLSSLELGDSALYFCASSWGSSAPNEQFFGPGTRLTVL.

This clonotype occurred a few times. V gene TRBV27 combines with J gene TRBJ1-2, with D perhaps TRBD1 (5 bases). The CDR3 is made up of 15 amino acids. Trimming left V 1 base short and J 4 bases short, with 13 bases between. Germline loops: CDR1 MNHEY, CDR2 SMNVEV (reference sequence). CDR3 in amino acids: CASSLYPNGAYGYTF. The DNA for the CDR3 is TGTGCCAGCAGTTTATACCCTAACGGGGCCTATGGCTACACCTTC.

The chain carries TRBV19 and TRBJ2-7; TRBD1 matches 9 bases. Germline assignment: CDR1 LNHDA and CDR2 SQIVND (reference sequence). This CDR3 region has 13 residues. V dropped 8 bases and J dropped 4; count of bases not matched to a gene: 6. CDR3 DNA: TGTGCCAGTGCCCCGGGACAGGGATACGAGCAGTACTTC. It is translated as CASAPGQGYEQYF. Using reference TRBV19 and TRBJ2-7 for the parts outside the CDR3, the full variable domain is DGGITQSPKYLFRKEGQNVTLSCEQNLNHDAMYWYRQDPGQGLRLIYYSQIVNDFQKGDIAEGYSVSREKKESFPLTVTSAQKNPTAFYLCASAPGQGYEQYFGPGTRLTVT.

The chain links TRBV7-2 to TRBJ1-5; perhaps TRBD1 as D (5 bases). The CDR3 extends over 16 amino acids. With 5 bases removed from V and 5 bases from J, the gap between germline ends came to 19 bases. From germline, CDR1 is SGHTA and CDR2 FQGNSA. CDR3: CASSLQGKGRDQPQHF. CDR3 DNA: TGTGCCAGCAGCCTCCAGGGTAAGGGTCGGGATCAGCCCCAGCATTTT.

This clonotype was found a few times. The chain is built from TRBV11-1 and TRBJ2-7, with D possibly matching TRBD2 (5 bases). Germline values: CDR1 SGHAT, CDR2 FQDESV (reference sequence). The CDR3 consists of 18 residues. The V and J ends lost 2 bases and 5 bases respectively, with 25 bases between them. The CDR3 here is CASSLILTGSGKEDEQYF. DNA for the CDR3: TGTGCCAGCAGCTTAATTCTAACCGGTTCCGGGAAGGAAGACGAGCAGTACTTC.

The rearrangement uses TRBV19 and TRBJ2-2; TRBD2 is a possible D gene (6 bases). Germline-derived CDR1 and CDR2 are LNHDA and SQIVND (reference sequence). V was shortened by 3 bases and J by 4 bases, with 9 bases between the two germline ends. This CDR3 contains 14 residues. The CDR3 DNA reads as TGTGCCAGTAGTATCGGGACTTCCACCGGGGAGCTGTTTTTT. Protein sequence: CASSIGTSTGELFF.

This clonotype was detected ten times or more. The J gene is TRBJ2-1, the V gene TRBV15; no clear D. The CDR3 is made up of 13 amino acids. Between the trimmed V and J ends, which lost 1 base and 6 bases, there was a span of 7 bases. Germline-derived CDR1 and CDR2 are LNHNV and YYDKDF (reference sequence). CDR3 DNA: TGTGCCACCAGCAGAGTTAAGCCCAATGAGCAGTTCTTC. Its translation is CATSRVKPNEQFF.

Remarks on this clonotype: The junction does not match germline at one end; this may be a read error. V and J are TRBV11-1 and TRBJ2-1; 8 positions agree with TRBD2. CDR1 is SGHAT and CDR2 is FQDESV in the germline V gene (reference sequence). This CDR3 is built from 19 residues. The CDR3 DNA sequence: TGTGCCAGCAGCTCCCCCTCGGGGGGGGCGGAATTACTTTACAATGAGCGGTACTTC. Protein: CASSSPSGGAELLYNERYF.

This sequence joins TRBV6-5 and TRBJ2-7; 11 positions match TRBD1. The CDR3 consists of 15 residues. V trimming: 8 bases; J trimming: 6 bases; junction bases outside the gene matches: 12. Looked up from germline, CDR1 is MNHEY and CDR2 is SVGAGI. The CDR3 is CASQLFLGTGGEQYF. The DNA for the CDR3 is TGTGCCAGCCAGTTATTTCTGGGGACAGGGGGCGAGCAGTACTTC.

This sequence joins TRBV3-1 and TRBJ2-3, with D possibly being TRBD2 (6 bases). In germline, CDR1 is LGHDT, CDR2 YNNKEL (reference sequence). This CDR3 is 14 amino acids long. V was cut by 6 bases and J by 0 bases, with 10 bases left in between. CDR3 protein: CASSIGTSTDTQYF. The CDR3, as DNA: TGTGCCAGCAGTATCGGGACTAGCACAGATACGCAGTATTTT.